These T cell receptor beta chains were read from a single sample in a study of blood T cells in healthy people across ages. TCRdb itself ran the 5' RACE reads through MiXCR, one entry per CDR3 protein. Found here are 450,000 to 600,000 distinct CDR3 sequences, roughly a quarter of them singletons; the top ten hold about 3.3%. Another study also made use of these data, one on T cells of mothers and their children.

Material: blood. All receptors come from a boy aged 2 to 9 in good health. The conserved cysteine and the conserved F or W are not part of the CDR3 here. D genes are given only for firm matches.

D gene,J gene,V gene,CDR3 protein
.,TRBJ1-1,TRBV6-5,ASSRDTRVEAF
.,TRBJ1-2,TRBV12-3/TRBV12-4,ASSLSGAFTNYGYT
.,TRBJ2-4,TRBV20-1,SASFPGTDKNIQY
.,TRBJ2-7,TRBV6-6,ASSYGVRDEQY
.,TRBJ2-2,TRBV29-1,SVASAHTGELF
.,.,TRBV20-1,SARRQTVEQY
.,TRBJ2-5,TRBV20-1,SASLGTQY
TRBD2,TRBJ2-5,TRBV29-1,SVGGLDQETQY
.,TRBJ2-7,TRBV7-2,ASSLYGENLRYEQY
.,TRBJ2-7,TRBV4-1,ASSHGSSSYEQY
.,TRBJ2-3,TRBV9,ASSALSTDTQY
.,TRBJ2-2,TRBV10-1,ASRKDGTGELF
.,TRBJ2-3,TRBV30,AWSGLAVDTQY
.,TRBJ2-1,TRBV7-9,ASSPILSVRAVNEQF
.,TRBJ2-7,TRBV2,ASSQDSRGQY
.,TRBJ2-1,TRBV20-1,SAPISNEQF
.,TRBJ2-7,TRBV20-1,SARAKRASSYEQY
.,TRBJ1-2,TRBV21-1,ASSKKVGGTDGYT
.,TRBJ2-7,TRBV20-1,SARSGLYEQY
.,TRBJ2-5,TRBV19,ASSTLHGYEQH
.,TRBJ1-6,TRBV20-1,SARWRFNSPLH
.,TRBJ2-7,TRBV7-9,ASSLAGAGYEQY
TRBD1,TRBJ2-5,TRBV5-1,ASGTHGQGTTQY
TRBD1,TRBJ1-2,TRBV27,ASSFLQTGGGGYT
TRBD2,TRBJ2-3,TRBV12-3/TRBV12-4,ASSLGGRAPDTQY
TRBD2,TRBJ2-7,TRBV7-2,ASSLHPAGAWSRNEQY
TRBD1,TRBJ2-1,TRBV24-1,ATSDPGTGGRDEQF
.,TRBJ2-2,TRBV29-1,SVAMFANTGELF
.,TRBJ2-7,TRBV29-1,SVEGVSGEQY
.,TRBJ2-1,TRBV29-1,SVEEGPFWNEQF
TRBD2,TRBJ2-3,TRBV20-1,SAPKRGFPDTQY
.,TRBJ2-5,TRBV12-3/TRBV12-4,ASSLRGEETQY
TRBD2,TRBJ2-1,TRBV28,ASSLGTSGGGDEQF
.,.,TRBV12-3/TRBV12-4,ASSSGPASRTVQETQY
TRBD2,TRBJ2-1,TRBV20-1,SAHRLAGDNEQF
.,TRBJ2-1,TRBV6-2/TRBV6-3,ASSHVTTTHNEQF
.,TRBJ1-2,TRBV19,ASSIDLKSGRSGYT